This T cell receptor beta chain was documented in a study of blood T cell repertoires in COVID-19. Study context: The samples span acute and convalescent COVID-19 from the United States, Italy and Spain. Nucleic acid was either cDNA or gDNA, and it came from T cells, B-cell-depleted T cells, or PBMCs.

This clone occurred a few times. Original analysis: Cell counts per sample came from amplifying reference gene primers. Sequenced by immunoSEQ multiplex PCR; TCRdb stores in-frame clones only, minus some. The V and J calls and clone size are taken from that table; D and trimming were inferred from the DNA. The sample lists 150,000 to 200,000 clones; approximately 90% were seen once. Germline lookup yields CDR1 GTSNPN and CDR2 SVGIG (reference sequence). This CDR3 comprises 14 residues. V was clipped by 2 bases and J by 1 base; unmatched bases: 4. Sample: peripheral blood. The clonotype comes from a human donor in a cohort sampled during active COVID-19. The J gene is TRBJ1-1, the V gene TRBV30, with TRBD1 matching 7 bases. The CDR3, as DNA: TGTGCCTGGAGTTCGGACAGGAGGAACACTGAAGCTTTCTTT. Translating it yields CAWSSDRRNTEAFF.